This record concerns one T cell receptor beta chain sequence. Deletions cut 5 bases from V and 0 bases from J, with 7 bases between. This CDR3 is 14 amino acids long. CDR1 and CDR2 from the germline V gene are SGHTA and FQGNSA. These data are taken from a study of CD8+CD57+ T cells in acquired aplastic anemia. It was genomic DNA that served as the template for profiling TCR beta VDJ and CDR3. TCRdb called the reads again in MiXCR, with one record for every CDR3 protein. The table includes a few hundred thousand distinct CDR3 sequences, under 40% detected once. All sequencing subjects had displayed CD8+CD57+ cell expansion on flow cytometry.

Material: sorted CD4+, CD8+, or CD8+CD57+ T cells (not recorded which) from PBMCs. The source of this sequence is a human donor with aplastic anemia. The J gene is TRBJ2-2, the V gene TRBV7-2; D gene uncertain. Here the CDR3 DNA reads TGTGCCAGCAGCCCTGACACGAACACCGGGGAGCTGTTTTTT. Its protein product is CASSPDTNTGELFF.